Presented here are 20 T cell receptor beta chains from one specimen sequenced in a study of Ad26.COV2.S vaccination and SARS-CoV-2 variants. Using immunoSEQ multiplex PCR, the repertoire was profiled, and TCRdb retains in-frame clones only, with some absent. The sample has about 680,000 clones; roughly nine tenths are singletons. Stated treatment: roughly 18 received Ad26.COV2.S at low or high dose, single or two shots; 5 received placebo; per-sample allocation not given. Sampling took place 63 days after the first vaccine or placebo injection. Specimen: peripheral blood, collected in a trial of Ad26.COV2.S vaccine versus placebo. These receptors were obtained from a person aged 18 to 59 who received the Ad26.COV2.S COVID-19 vaccine or a placebo.

This clone was observed once. The CDR3 DNA reads as TGTGCCAGTAGTATCCGAATTAGCACAGATACGCAGTATTTT. It translates to CASSIRISTDTQYF. V gene TRBV19 combines with J gene TRBJ2-3; D is uncertain. CDR1 and CDR2 (germline): LNHDA, SQIVND (reference sequence). V lost 3 bases and J 0 bases, leaving 7 bases between the germline ends. The CDR3 sequence is 14 residues long.

This clone came up once. The chain uses TRBV6-5 and TRBJ1-2, with unresolved D. Germline V gene sequence: CDR1 MNHEY, CDR2 SVGAGI. There are 14 residues in the CDR3. The germline V and J ends were trimmed by 9 bases and 4 bases, with 18 bases remaining between them. The CDR3 DNA reads as TGTGCCAGTACGGAAGGGAGGTTTGGCTATGGCTACACCTTC. Translated: CASTEGRFGYGYTF.

The chain employs TRBV11-1 and TRBJ1-1, with D possibly matching TRBD1 (5 bases). Germline-derived CDR1 and CDR2 are SGHAT and FQDESV (reference sequence). V lost 5 bases to trimming and J lost 8 bases, with 12 bases between them. The CDR3 contains 12 residues. The CDR3 region is CASSRRPGEAFF. CDR3 coding DNA: TGTGCCAGCAGCCGACGGCCAGGGGAAGCTTTCTTT.

The chain carries TRBV24-1 and TRBJ2-3; the match to TRBD2 covers 12 bases. Germline V lookup: CDR1 KGHDR, CDR2 SFDVKD. V shed 4 bases, J shed 6 bases, and the junction held 7 bases outside the gene matches. The CDR3 contains 16 residues. The CDR3 region is CATSDSTSGRRDTQYF. In DNA, the CDR3 is TGTGCCACCAGTGACTCGACTAGCGGGAGACGGGATACGCAGTATTTT.

This chain connects TRBV27 to TRBJ2-3; 9 nucleotides line up with TRBD1. The J segment lost 4 bases and the V segment lost 2 bases, leaving 10 bases of the junction unmatched. CDR3 size: 17 residues. Germline V CDR1 and CDR2: MNHEY, SMNVEV (reference sequence). The CDR3 region has the DNA TGTGCCAGCAGTTTAGGCCTTACAGGGGGCGAGGCAGATACGCAGTATTTT. Amino acids: CASSLGLTGGEADTQYF.

This clone has a handful of counts. The gene calls are TRBV4-2 and TRBJ1-5; D is ambiguous. This CDR3 is built from 14 residues. Germline V gene data show CDR1 as LGHNA and CDR2 as YNFKEQ. V gave up 1 base and J gave up 1 base, with 5 bases separating them. CDR3 in amino acids: CASSQVSSNQPQHF. For the CDR3, the DNA is TGTGCCAGCAGCCAAGTTTCGAGCAATCAGCCCCAGCATTTT.

The chain recombines TRBV29-1 with TRBJ1-2; D is possibly TRBD1 (6 bases). CDR1 and CDR2 from the germline V gene are SQVTM and ANQGSEA. V shed 2 bases and J shed 1 base, with 20 bases lying between them. This CDR3 spans 17 amino acids. CDR3 region: CSVELKRGLNYNYGYTF. The DNA for the CDR3 is TGCAGCGTTGAACTTAAGCGGGGGCTAAATTATAACTATGGCTACACCTTC.

The chain couples TRBV6-2 or TRBV6-3 to TRBJ2-7; a weak D match, TRBD2 (6 bases). CDR3 length: 16 amino acids. CDR1 and CDR2 from the germline V gene are MNHEY and SVGEGT. V lost 5 bases, J lost 5 bases, and 22 bases lay in between. The DNA of the CDR3 is TGTGCCAGCAGTCCCCTCTTAAGCCTCGGGGGACACGAGCAGTACTTC. Translated, it gives CASSPLLSLGGHEQYF.

The chain joins TRBV7-6 to TRBJ1-6; 7 nucleotides match TRBD1. CDR1 SGHVS and CDR2 FNYEAQ come from the germline V gene. V lost 1 base, J lost 7 bases, and 4 bases stayed unmatched. This CDR3 has 15 residues. DNA for the CDR3: TGTGCCAGCAGCTTAGTTACACAGGGGAATTCACCCCTCCACTTT. Protein: CASSLVTQGNSPLHF.

V is TRBV29-1 and J is TRBJ2-7, with 9 bases fitting TRBD1. CDR1 is SQVTM and CDR2 is ANQGSEA in the germline V gene. CDR3 length: 16 residues. Germline trimming cut 4 bases from V and 5 bases from J; bases unmatched to any gene: 15. CDR3 region: CSVVGGARTGVDEQYF. The CDR3 DNA reads TGCAGCGTTGTGGGTGGGGCCCGGACAGGGGTGGACGAGCAGTACTTC.

V is TRBV5-1 and J is TRBJ2-2; tentatively, D is TRBD1 (5 bases). The germline V and J ends were trimmed by 2 bases and 5 bases, with 16 bases remaining between them. Germline V gene lookup returns CDR1 SGHRS and CDR2 YFSETQ. This CDR3 comprises 16 residues. The CDR3 spells CASSFNSGFKTGELFF. CDR3 DNA sequence: TGCGCCAGCAGCTTTAACTCAGGGTTCAAAACCGGGGAGCTGTTTTTT.

This chain connects TRBV19 to TRBJ2-7; 10 nucleotides align to TRBD1. The CDR3 length is 14 residues. CDR1 LNHDA and CDR2 SQIVND come from the germline V gene (reference sequence). Trimming cost V 5 bases and J 6 bases; bases outside gene matches: 7. CDR3 protein: CASSVTGGQGEQYF. The CDR3 DNA reads as TGTGCCAGTAGTGTGACAGGGGGCCAGGGCGAGCAGTACTTC.

The rearrangement uses TRBV7-2 and TRBJ2-7, with 8 bases matching TRBD1. Germline CDR1 SGHTA, CDR2 FQGNSA. The CDR3 contains 14 residues. With 5 bases clipped from V and 4 bases from J, the junction kept 7 bases outside the gene matches. In DNA, the CDR3 is TGTGCCAGCAGCCCTGACAGGGGACATTACGAGCAGTACTTC. Protein: CASSPDRGHYEQYF.

CDR3: CASSPPGNTIYF. In nucleotides, the CDR3 is TGTGCCAGCTCACCACCCGGAAACACCATATATTTT. The V call is TRBV18, the J call TRBJ1-3; no clear D. Trimming left V 0 bases short and J 4 bases short, with 1 base between. In germline, CDR1 is KGHSH, CDR2 LQKENI. The CDR3 has 12 residues.

The chain joins TRBV6-2 or TRBV6-3 to TRBJ1-2, with a possible D match to TRBD1 (6 bases). Trimming left V 0 bases short and J 6 bases short, with 14 bases between. This CDR3 is built from 15 residues. CDR1 is MNHEY and CDR2 is SVGEGT in the germline V gene. The CDR3 nucleotides are TGTGCCAGCAGTTACTCCGGGACAATTCGTGATGGCTACACCTTC. Translating it yields CASSYSGTIRDGYTF.

V is TRBV6-6 and J is TRBJ2-5; TRBD1 matches 7 bases. Trimming at V came to 5 bases and at J to 5 bases, leaving 8 bases not matched to a gene. The CDR3 has 14 residues. The germline V gene encodes CDR1 MNHNY and CDR2 SVGAGI (reference sequence). CDR3 coding DNA: TGTGCCAGCAGTACAGGGGTCACGAGGGAGACCCAGTACTTC. Translating it yields CASSTGVTRETQYF.

The V and J genes are TRBV7-2 and TRBJ1-1; the D is unclear. CDR1 is SGHTA and CDR2 is FQGNSA in the germline V gene. The CDR3 is 14 residues long. Between the trimmed V and J ends, which lost 3 bases and 2 bases, there was a span of 10 bases. The DNA of the CDR3 is TGTGCCAGCAGCTTCACAGCGGGCAACACTGAAGCTTTCTTT. It yields the protein CASSFTAGNTEAFF.

V and J are TRBV6-5 and TRBJ1-1, with a weak D call TRBD1 (6 bases). V lost 5 bases and J lost 0, with 10 bases in between. The CDR3 sequence is 14 residues long. Per germline, CDR1 MNHEY and CDR2 SVGAGI. In DNA form, the CDR3 reads TGTGCCAGCAGTAGGGACACACTGAACACTGAAGCTTTCTTT. Amino acid sequence: CASSRDTLNTEAFF.

This clone was detected only once. The chain joins TRBV10-3 to TRBJ2-7, with 8 bases aligning to TRBD1. This CDR3 has 16 residues. V shed 2 bases and J 9 bases; nucleotides not matched to a gene: 15. CDR1 and CDR2 from the germline V gene are ENHRY and SYGVKD. Written as DNA, the CDR3 is TGTGCCATCAGTGAGGACTCGGGGACAGGAAGGGGGTGGCAGTACTTC. Protein: CAISEDSGTGRGWQYF.

On this clone: At the DNA level, this CDR3 is encoded by other sequences in the same sample as well. The V call is TRBV19, the J call TRBJ1-1; no clear D gene. The CDR3 spans 13 residues. Germline V lookup: CDR1 LNHDA, CDR2 SQIVND (reference sequence). Deletions cut 3 bases from V and 0 bases from J, with 5 bases between. In nucleotides, the CDR3 is TGTGCCAGTAGTATTACAGTGAACACTGAAGCTTTCTTT. As protein: CASSITVNTEAFF.